The 21 T cell receptor beta chains presented below share a single source sample, sequenced in a study of response to subunit inactivated influenza vaccine. MiXCR was run by TCRdb on the RT-PCR reads, yielding one entry per CDR3 protein. In the table there are about 190,000 distinct CDR3 sequences, roughly an eighth of which are singletons. Sequencing used CD8+ T cells sorted from PBMCs, obtained approximately 5 days after vaccination. The receptors derive from a man aged 50-60 years who received an inactivated influenza vaccine.

This clonotype occurred many times. For the CDR3, the DNA is TGCGCCAGCAGCCAAGAGTGGGGTTACGAGCAGTACTTC. Amino acid sequence: CASSQEWGYEQYF. This chain uses TRBV4-3 with TRBJ2-7; D call uncertain. This CDR3 has 13 amino acids. CDR1 is LGHNA and CDR2 is YSLEER in the germline V gene. V dropped 0 bases and J dropped 4 bases, with 7 bases sitting between them.

J is TRBJ2-1 and V is TRBV5-1; D is perhaps TRBD1 or TRBD2 (5 bases each). In germline, CDR1 is SGHRS, CDR2 YFSETQ. This CDR3 has 17 amino acids. Trimming removed 1 base at V and 6 bases at J, with 20 bases between. CDR3 sequence: CASSLNSGREHINEQFF. CDR3 nucleotides: TGCGCCAGCAGCTTGAATTCGGGCAGGGAGCATATCAATGAGCAGTTCTTC.

This clonotype was seen a handful of times. V gene TRBV5-6 combines with J gene TRBJ2-1; the D gene could be TRBD1 or TRBD2 (5 bases each). Trimming shortened V by 7 bases and J by 8 bases, and 19 bases separated the two germline ends. Germline CDR1 reads SGHDT; CDR2 reads YYEEEE. CDR3 length: 14 residues. The CDR3 sequence: CASSGADLRDEQFF. The CDR3 DNA follows: TGTGCCAGCTCCGGGGCCGACCTAAGGGATGAGCAGTTCTTC.

For this clonotype: Since a much larger clone is just one base distant, this may be a read error. V is TRBV29-1 and J is TRBJ2-1; D is perhaps TRBD2 (6 bases). The CDR3 has 15 amino acids. Germline assignment: CDR1 SQVTM and CDR2 ANQGSEA. V was clipped by 7 bases and J by 0 bases, with 16 bases between them. The CDR3 sequence: CSGGGGVSSYNEQFF. In DNA form, the CDR3 reads TGCAGCGGGGGAGGAGGGGTCAGCTCCTACAATGAGCAGTTCTTC.

This clonotype was seen a few times. The V and J genes are TRBV15 and TRBJ1-1; 7 positions match TRBD1. Germline loops: CDR1 LNHNV, CDR2 YYDKDF (reference sequence). The CDR3 has 13 amino acids. Trimming at V came to 3 bases and at J to 5 bases, leaving 3 bases not matched to a gene. CDR3 bases: TGTGCCACCAGCAGCACAGGGGTAACTGAAGCTTTCTTT. Its translation is CATSSTGVTEAFF.

This clonotype has only a few counts. V is TRBV10-3 and J is TRBJ2-2, with 8 bases matching TRBD2. After removal of 2 bases from V and 4 bases from J, the junction contained 6 bases not matched to a gene. From germline, CDR1 is ENHRY and CDR2 SYGVKD. The CDR3 has 16 amino acids. The CDR3 region has the DNA TGTGCCATCAGTGAGGTTCTAGCGGGCTTCACCGGGGAGCTGTTTTTT. It encodes CAISEVLAGFTGELFF.

This clonotype appeared many times. The V gene is TRBV14, the J gene TRBJ1-1; TRBD1 is a possible D gene (5 bases). Germline lookup yields CDR1 SGHDN and CDR2 FVKESK. The V end was cut by 4 bases, the J end by 1 base, with 13 bases between. This CDR3 is built from 15 residues. The CDR3: CASSPLIQANTEAFF. CDR3 bases: TGTGCCAGCAGCCCTTTAATACAGGCGAACACTGAAGCTTTCTTT.

This clonotype was seen a handful of times. CDR3 sequence reads: CASSEVRGLDTEAFF. The CDR3 region has the DNA TGCGCCAGCAGTGAGGTAAGGGGGCTGGACACTGAAGCTTTCTTT. The chain has TRBV10-2 and TRBJ1-1, with 7 bases identical to TRBD1. Per germline, CDR1 WSHSY and CDR2 SAAADI. Trimming removed 2 bases from V and 3 bases from J; junction bases left unmatched: 6. This CDR3 contains 15 residues.

The chain is built from TRBV2 and TRBJ2-2; 8 bases fit TRBD2. The CDR3 length is 14 residues. J gave up 7 bases and V 10 bases, and 11 bases lay outside the gene matches. The germline V gene has CDR1 SNHLY and CDR2 FYNNEI. CDR3 loop: CATLAGGSGGELFF. The CDR3 nucleotides read TGTGCCACCCTAGCGGGCGGGAGTGGCGGGGAGCTGTTTTTT.

The gene calls are TRBV20-1 and TRBJ1-2, with D possibly TRBD1 on 5 matching bases. Germline V lookup: CDR1 DFQATT, CDR2 SNEGSKA (reference sequence). This CDR3 is 14 amino acids long. V lost 5 bases and J 4 bases, leaving 17 bases between the germline ends. CDR3 protein: CSAGDAHGSYGYTF. CDR3 DNA sequence: TGCAGTGCTGGGGACGCCCACGGCAGCTATGGCTACACCTTC.

This clonotype turned up a few times. The V call is TRBV9, the J call TRBJ2-7; possibly TRBD1 for D (5 bases). V lost 3 bases, J lost 3 bases, and 10 bases lay in between. From germline, CDR1 is SGDLS and CDR2 YYNGEE. The CDR3 totals 13 residues. CDR3 amino acids: CASSEGSGYEQYF. The CDR3 bases are TGTGCCAGCAGCGAGGGGTCGGGCTACGAGCAGTACTTC.

V usage is TRBV9 and J usage is TRBJ2-7, with D possibly being TRBD1 (5 bases). The CDR3 covers 14 residues. Trimming pared 4 bases from V and 1 base from J, leaving 12 bases between. Looked up from germline, CDR1 is SGDLS and CDR2 is YYNGEE. Here the CDR3 reads CASSSRTSSYEQYF. CDR3 bases: TGTGCCAGCAGCTCAAGGACAAGTTCCTACGAGCAGTACTTC.

V gene TRBV9 combines with J gene TRBJ2-1; 7 bases match TRBD2. There are 12 residues in the CDR3. The V gene's germline CDR1 is SGDLS and CDR2 YYNGEE. V shed 0 bases and J 12 bases; nucleotides not matched to a gene: 3. CDR3: CASSVGEGAQFF. The CDR3 region has the DNA TGTGCCAGCAGCGTAGGGGAGGGAGCGCAGTTCTTC.

The chain carries TRBV20-1 and TRBJ2-7; D may be TRBD2 (6 bases). Germline CDR1 reads DFQATT; CDR2 reads SNEGSKA (reference sequence). This CDR3 contains 13 residues. Trimming took 5 bases from V and 2 from J, leaving 13 bases between them. CDR3 sequence (DNA): TGCAGTGCTTTCCCGACTAGTCCCTACGAGCAGTACTTC. Translating gives CSAFPTSPYEQYF.

This chain joins TRBV19 and TRBJ1-1, with D possibly TRBD1 on 6 matching bases. The CDR3 runs 13 residues. V lost 0 bases to trimming and J lost 4 bases, with 6 bases between them. CDR1 and CDR2 (germline): LNHDA, SQIVND (reference sequence). The CDR3 region is CASSIDRGTEAFF. The CDR3 DNA reads TGTGCCAGTAGTATAGACAGGGGCACTGAAGCTTTCTTT.

This CDR3 is CASSRDGLAEAFF. CDR3 in DNA: TGTGCCAGCAGCAGGGATGGTCTAGCTGAAGCTTTCTTT. J is TRBJ1-1 and V is TRBV9; D call uncertain. Germline CDR1 and CDR2: SGDLS and YYNGEE. The CDR3 spans 13 residues. Trimming removed 4 bases at V and 6 bases at J, with 13 bases between.

This clonotype was seen a handful of times. The gene calls are TRBV28 and TRBJ2-7, with a possible D match to TRBD2 (6 bases). CDR1 is MDHEN and CDR2 is SYDVKM in the germline V gene. Trimming pared 2 bases from V and 3 bases from J, leaving 17 bases between. The CDR3 has 16 residues. Written as DNA, the CDR3 is TGTGCCAGCAGTTTACGGGGCGGGACCCCGTTCTACGAGCAGTACTTC. Translating it yields CASSLRGGTPFYEQYF. Using reference TRBV28 and TRBJ2-7 for the parts outside the CDR3, the full variable domain is DVKVTQSSRYLVKRTGEKVFLECVQDMDHENMFWYRQDPGLGLRLIYFSYDVKMKEKGDIPEGYSVSREKKERFSLILESASTNQTSMYLCASSLRGGTPFYEQYFGPGTRLTVT.

The rearrangement uses TRBV2 and TRBJ2-7; 8 nucleotides line up with TRBD2. The CDR3 has 16 residues. Germline CDR1 and CDR2: SNHLY and FYNNEI. V lost 1 base and J lost 2; bases outside the gene matches: 7. The CDR3 coding sequence is TGTGCCAGCAGTGAAGATAGTCGGGGGGGAACCTACGAGCAGTACTTC. Amino acid sequence: CASSEDSRGGTYEQYF.

The gene calls are TRBV7-2 and TRBJ1-2, with TRBD1 matching 10 bases. Losses at the gene ends were 4 bases for V and 5 bases for J; bases not matched to a gene: 7. Germline V gene data show CDR1 as SGHTA and CDR2 as FQGNSA. The CDR3 is 15 residues long. The chain's CDR3 is CASSSTGGPFYGYTF. The CDR3 DNA reads TGTGCCAGCAGCTCGACAGGGGGCCCGTTTTATGGCTACACCTTC. Complete variable domain (other parts from reference TRBV7-2 and TRBJ1-2): GAGVSQSPSNKVTEKGKDVELRCDPISGHTALYWYRQSLGQGLEFLIYFQGNSAPDKSGLPSDRFSAERTGGSVSTLTIQRTQQEDSAVYLCASSSTGGPFYGYTFGSGTRLTVV.

The rearrangement links TRBV7-2 to TRBJ1-2; maybe TRBD1 (6 bases). The CDR3 is made up of 16 amino acids. From germline, CDR1 is SGHTA and CDR2 FQGNSA. Trimming took off 2 bases at V and 3 bases at J, with 16 bases between the two ends. CDR3 region: CASSLFMGASHYGYTF. CDR3 coding DNA: TGTGCCAGCAGCTTATTTATGGGGGCCTCACACTATGGCTACACCTTC.

This clonotype was detected only a few times. V usage is TRBV7-8 and J usage is TRBJ2-7; D perhaps matches TRBD1 (6 bases). This CDR3 is 16 amino acids long. Germline CDR1 is SGHVS and CDR2 is FQNEAQ. Trimming took off 4 bases at V and 3 bases at J, with 19 bases between the two ends. CDR3 DNA sequence: TGTGCCAGCAGCTCCAGGATCCGGGACACTGACTACGAGCAGTACTTC. It specifies CASSSRIRDTDYEQYF. Together with reference TRBV7-8 and TRBJ2-7, the CDR3 gives the full variable domain: GAGVSQSPRYKVAKRGQDVALRCDPISGHVSLFWYQQALGQGPEFLTYFQNEAQLDKSGLPSDRFFAERPEGSVSTLKIQRTQQEDSAVYLCASSSRIRDTDYEQYFGPGTRLTVT.